The present T cell receptor (beta chain) was sequenced within a study of T-cell reconstitution after alpha-beta-depleted transplantation in children. This clonotype was counted at least ten times. Unique molecular identifiers were built into the TCRbeta library. TCRdb reanalysed the PCR reads using MiXCR and keeps one entry per CDR3 protein. The data hold roughly 180,000 distinct CDR3 sequences, with 13% to 15% observed a single time. The CDR3 runs to 20 residues. The V and J ends lost 0 bases and 1 base, in that order; junction bases with no gene match: 16. Germline CDR1 MGHRA, CDR2 YSYEKL. Source: PBMCs from the stem cell graft donor, taken from the stem cell graft. The clonotype was recovered from a human donor who donated a stem cell graft to a child with acute lymphoblastic leukemia. The rearrangement uses TRBV4-1 and TRBJ1-1, with TRBD1 matching 8 bases. CDR3 region: CASSQDPWQGALPRNTEAFF. The DNA of the CDR3 is TGCGCCAGCAGCCAAGATCCGTGGCAGGGGGCCCTTCCAAGGAACACTGAAGCTTTCTTT.